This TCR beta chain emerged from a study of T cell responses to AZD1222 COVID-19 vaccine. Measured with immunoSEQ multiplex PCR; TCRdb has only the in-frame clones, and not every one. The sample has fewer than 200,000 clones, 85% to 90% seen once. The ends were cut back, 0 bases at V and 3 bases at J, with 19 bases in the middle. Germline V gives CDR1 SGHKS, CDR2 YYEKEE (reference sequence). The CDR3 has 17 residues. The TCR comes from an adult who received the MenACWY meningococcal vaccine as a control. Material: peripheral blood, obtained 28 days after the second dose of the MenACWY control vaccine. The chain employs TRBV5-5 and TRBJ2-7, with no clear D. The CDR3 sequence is CASSLAVSSPAIYEQYF. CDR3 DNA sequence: TGTGCCAGCAGCTTGGCCGTATCGTCCCCGGCCATCTACGAGCAGTACTTC.